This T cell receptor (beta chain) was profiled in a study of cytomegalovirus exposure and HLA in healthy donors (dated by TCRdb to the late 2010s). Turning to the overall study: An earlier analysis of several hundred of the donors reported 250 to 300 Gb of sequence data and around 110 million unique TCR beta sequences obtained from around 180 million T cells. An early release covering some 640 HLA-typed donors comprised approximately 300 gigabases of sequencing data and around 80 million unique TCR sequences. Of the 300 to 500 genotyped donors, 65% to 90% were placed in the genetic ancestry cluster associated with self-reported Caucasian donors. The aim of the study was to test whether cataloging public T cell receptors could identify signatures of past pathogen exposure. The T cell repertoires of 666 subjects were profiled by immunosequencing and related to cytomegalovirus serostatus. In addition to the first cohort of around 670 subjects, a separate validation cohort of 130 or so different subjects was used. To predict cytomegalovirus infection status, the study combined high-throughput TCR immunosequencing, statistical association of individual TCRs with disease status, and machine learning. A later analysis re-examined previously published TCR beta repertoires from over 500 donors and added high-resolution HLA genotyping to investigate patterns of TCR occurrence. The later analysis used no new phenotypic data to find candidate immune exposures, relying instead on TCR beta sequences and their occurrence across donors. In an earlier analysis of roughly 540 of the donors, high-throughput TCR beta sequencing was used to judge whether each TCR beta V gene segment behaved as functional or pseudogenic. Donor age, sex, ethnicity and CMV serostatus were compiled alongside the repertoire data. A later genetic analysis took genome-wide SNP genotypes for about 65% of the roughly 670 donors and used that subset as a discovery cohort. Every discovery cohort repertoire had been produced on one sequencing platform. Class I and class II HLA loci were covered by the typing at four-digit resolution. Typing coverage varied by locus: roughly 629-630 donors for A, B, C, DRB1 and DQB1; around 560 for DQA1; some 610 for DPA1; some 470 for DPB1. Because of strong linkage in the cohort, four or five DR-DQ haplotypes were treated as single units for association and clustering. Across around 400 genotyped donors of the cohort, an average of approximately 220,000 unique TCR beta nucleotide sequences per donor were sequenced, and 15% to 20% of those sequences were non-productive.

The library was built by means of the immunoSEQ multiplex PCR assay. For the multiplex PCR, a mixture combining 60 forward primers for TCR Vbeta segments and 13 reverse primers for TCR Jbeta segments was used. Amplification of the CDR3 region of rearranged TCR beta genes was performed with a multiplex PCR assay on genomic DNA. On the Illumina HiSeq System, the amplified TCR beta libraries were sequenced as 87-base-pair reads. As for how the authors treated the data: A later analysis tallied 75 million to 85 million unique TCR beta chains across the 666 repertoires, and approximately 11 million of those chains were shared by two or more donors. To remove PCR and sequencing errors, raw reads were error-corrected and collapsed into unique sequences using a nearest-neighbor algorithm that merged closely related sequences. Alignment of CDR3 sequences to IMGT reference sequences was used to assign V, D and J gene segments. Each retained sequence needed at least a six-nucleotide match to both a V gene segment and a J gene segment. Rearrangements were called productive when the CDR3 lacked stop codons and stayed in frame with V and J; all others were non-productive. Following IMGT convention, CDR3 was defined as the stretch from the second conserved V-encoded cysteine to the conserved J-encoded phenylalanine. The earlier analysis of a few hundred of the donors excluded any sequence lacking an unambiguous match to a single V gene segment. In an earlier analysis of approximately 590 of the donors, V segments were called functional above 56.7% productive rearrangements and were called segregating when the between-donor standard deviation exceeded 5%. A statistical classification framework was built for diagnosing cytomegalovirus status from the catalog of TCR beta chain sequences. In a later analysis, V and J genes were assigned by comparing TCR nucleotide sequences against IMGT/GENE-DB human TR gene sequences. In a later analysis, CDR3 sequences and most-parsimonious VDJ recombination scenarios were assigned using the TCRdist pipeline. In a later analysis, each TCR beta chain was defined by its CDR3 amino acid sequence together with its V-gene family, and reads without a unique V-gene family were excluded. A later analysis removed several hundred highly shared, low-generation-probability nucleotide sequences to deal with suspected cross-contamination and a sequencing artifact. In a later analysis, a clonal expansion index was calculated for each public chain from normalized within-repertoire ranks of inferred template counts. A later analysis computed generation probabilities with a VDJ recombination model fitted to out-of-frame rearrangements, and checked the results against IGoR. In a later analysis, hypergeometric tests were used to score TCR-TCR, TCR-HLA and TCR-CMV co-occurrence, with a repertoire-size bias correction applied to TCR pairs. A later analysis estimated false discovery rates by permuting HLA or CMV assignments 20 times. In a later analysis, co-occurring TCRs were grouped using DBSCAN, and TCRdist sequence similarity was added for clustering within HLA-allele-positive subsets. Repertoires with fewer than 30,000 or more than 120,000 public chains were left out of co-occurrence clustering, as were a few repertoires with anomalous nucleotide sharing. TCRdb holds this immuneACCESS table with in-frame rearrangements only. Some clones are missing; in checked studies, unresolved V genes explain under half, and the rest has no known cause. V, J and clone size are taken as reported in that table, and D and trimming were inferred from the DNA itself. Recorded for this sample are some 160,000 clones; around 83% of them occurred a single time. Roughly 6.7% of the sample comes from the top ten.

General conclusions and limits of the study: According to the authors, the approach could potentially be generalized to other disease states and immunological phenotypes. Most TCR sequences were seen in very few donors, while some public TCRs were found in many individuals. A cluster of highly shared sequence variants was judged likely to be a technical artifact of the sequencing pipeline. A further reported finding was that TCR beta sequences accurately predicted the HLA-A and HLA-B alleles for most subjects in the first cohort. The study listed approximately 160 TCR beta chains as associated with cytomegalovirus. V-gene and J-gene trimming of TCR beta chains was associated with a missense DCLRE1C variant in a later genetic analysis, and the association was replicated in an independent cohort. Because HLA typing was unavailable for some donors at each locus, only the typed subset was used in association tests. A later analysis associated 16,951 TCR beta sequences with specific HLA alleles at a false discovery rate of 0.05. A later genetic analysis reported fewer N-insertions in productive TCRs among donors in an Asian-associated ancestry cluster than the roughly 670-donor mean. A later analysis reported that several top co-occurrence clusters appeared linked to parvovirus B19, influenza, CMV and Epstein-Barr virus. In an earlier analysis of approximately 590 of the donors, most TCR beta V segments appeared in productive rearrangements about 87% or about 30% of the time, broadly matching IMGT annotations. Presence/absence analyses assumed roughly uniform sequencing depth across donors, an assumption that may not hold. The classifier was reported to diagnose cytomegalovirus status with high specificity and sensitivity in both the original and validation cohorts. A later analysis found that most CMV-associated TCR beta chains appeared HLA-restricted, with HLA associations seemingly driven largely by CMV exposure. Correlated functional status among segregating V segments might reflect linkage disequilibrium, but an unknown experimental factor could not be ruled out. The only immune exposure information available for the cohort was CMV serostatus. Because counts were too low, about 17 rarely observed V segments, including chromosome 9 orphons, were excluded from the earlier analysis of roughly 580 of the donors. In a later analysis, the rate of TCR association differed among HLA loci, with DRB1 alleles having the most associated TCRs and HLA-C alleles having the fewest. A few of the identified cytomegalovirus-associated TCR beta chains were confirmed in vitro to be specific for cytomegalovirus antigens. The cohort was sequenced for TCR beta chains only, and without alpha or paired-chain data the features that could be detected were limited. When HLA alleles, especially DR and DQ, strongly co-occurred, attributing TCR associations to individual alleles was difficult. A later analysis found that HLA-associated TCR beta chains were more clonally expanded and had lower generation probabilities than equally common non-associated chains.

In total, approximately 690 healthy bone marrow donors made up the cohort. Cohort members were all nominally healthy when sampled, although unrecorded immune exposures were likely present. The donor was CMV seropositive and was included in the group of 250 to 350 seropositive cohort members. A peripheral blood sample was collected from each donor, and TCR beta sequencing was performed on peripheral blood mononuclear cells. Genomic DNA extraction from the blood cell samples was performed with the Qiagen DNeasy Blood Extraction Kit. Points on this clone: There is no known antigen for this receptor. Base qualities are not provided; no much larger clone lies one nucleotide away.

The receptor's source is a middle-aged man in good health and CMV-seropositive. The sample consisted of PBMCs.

This receptor has the CDR3 CASKIYTGWGQFF. The nucleotide sequence reads TGTGCCAGCAAAATCTATACAGGTTGGGGGCAGTTCTTC. Here the chain combines TRBV5-6 and TRBJ2-1, with TRBD1 tentatively as D gene (5 bases match). At the junction V is shortened by 6 bases and J by 12 bases, with 19 bases in between. As encoded in the germline V gene, CDR1 is SGHDT while CDR2 is YYEEEE. There are 13 amino acids in the CDR3, from cysteine to phenylalanine inclusive. This entry keeps only the CDR3 DNA: 39 bases, framed from base 1.